The 21 T cell receptor beta chains below all came from one sample that was sequenced in a study of regulatory T cells in long-lasting Graves disease. HTBI primers from iRepertoire and Arm-PCR of CDR3 regions yielded the TCR beta libraries. Via MiXCR, TCRdb re-called the multiplex PCR reads, giving one row per CDR3 protein. In the table there are hundreds of thousands of distinct CDR3 sequences, 15% to 20% of which are singletons. The time point: newly diagnosed GD, antithyroid drugs for less than 3 months. Following extraction of RNA from PBMCs, that RNA was used to make the TCR library. The sample was also reused in another study, on T cells in Graves' hyperthyroidism and ophthalmopathy.

The starting material was peripheral blood mononuclear cells (PBMCs), obtained at new diagnosis, from a patient treated with antithyroid drugs. These receptors were taken from a woman aged 30 to 39 with Graves disease.

The chain joins TRBV20-1 to TRBJ2-1; D is ambiguous. There are 11 residues in the CDR3. The germline gives CDR1 DFQATT, CDR2 SNEGSKA (reference sequence). The ends were cut back, 4 bases at V and 7 bases at J, with 8 bases in the middle. Here the CDR3 reads CSAKPLNEQFF. The CDR3 region has the DNA TGCAGTGCTAAACCCCTTAATGAGCAGTTCTTC.

This clonotype was seen a few times. The J gene is TRBJ2-1, the V gene TRBV19; D is unresolved. Germline V lookup: CDR1 LNHDA, CDR2 SQIVND (reference sequence). Between the trimmed V and J ends, which lost 3 bases and 1 base, there was a span of 10 bases. The CDR3 has 15 amino acids. CDR3 nucleotides: TGTGCCAGTAGTATTCTACTGGTGTCCTACAATGAGCAGTTCTTC. Translated, it gives CASSILLVSYNEQFF.

Worth noting for this clonotype: Since a much larger clone is just one base distant, this may be a read error. The genes are TRBV10-3 and TRBJ2-7, with D possibly TRBD2 on 6 matching bases. Germline V CDR1 and CDR2: ENHRY, SYGVKD. V was cut by 4 bases and J by 5 bases, with 12 bases left in between. This CDR3 region has 13 residues. The CDR3 DNA follows: TGTGCCATCAGTGGGACTAACGGGAACGAGCAGTACTTC. As protein: CAISGTNGNEQYF.

The sample holds many counts of this clonotype. This sequence joins TRBV7-9 and TRBJ2-1, with 8 bases identical to TRBD1. Germline CDR1 reads SEHNR; CDR2 reads FQNEAQ (reference sequence). There are 13 residues in the CDR3. V lost 8 bases and J lost 7; bases outside the gene matches: 7. CDR3 protein: CASEWTGSNEQFF. The CDR3 DNA follows: TGTGCCAGCGAATGGACAGGGTCAAATGAGCAGTTCTTC.

The genes are TRBV7-9 and TRBJ2-5, with D possibly TRBD1 on 6 matching bases. Trimming took off 0 bases at V and 1 base at J, with 18 bases between the two ends. The CDR3 sequence is 18 residues long. CDR1 is SEHNR, CDR2 FQNEAQ, per germline (reference sequence). The CDR3 bases are TGTGCCAGCAGCTTAGCCCTACAGGGCAGTCCCCCCCAAGAGACCCAGTACTTC. Protein product: CASSLALQGSPPQETQYF.

This clonotype was detected only a few times. CDR3 DNA: TGCGCCAGCAGCCAAGGAGGGACAGGGTTCTACGAGCAGTACTTC. Encoded protein: CASSQGGTGFYEQYF. The rearrangement joins TRBV4-1 to TRBJ2-7, with 9 bases identical to TRBD1. This CDR3 region has 15 residues. The germline CDR1 and CDR2 sequences are MGHRA and YSYEKL. V trimming: 1 base; J trimming: 3 bases; junction bases outside the gene matches: 4.

The table lists this clonotype with a few counts. V usage is TRBV20-1 and J usage is TRBJ2-1, with TRBD2 identical over 7 bases. Losses at the gene ends were 6 bases for V and 7 bases for J; bases not matched to a gene: 9. This CDR3 is 13 amino acids long. CDR1 DFQATT and CDR2 SNEGSKA come from the germline V gene (reference sequence). The CDR3 region has the DNA TGCAGTGCCCACTCCGGGACTAAGAATGAGCAGTTCTTC. It yields the protein CSAHSGTKNEQFF.

The chain joins TRBV2 to TRBJ2-2, with a possible D match to TRBD2 (6 bases). From germline, CDR1 is SNHLY and CDR2 FYNNEI. This CDR3 is built from 12 residues. V was trimmed by 6 bases and J by 8 bases, leaving 10 bases between them. CDR3 coding DNA: TGTGCCAGCAGAACGGGGGTTGGGGAGCTGTTTTTT. Protein product: CASRTGVGELFF.

Only a few counts were recorded for this clonotype. V and J are TRBV29-1 and TRBJ2-4; perhaps TRBD1 as D (6 bases). Trimming stripped 5 bases from V and 0 bases from J, with 8 bases between. Germline V CDR1 and CDR2: SQVTM, ANQGSEA. This CDR3 comprises 13 residues. DNA of the CDR3: TGCAGCGTTCGACAGGTAGCCAAAAACATTCAGTACTTC. Translated: CSVRQVAKNIQYF.

This clonotype came up many times. The genes are TRBV28 and TRBJ2-4, with D hard to call. Germline V gene data show CDR1 as MDHEN and CDR2 as SYDVKM. The length of the CDR3 is 13 residues. Trimming shortened V by 4 bases and J by 2 bases, and 6 bases separated the two germline ends. This chain's CDR3 is CASSWVPKNIQYF. Written as DNA, the CDR3 is TGTGCCAGCAGTTGGGTACCCAAAAACATTCAGTACTTC.

This clonotype was seen ten or more times. The gene calls are TRBV12-3 or TRBV12-4 and TRBJ1-6; 8 nucleotides match TRBD1. This CDR3 is 17 amino acids long. The V segment lost 1 base and the J segment 9 bases; nucleotides outside the gene matches: 11. In DNA, the CDR3 is TGTGCCAGCAGTTTAGTCATTAACCGGGACAGGACTTCACCCCTCCACTTT. It codes for CASSLVINRDRTSPLHF.

This clonotype turned up a few times. V is TRBV19 and J is TRBJ2-1; D might be TRBD2 (7 bases). Germline lookup yields CDR1 LNHDA and CDR2 SQIVND (reference sequence). The CDR3 is made up of 17 amino acids. Between the trimmed V and J ends, which lost 5 bases and 9 bases, there was a span of 26 bases. CDR3 protein: CASSWSPRGAGKGEQFF. The CDR3 nucleotides read TGTGCCAGTAGTTGGTCCCCCCGGGGGGCTGGTAAAGGTGAGCAGTTCTTC.

This clonotype has just a few counts. The chain combines TRBV7-9 with TRBJ1-4; no firm D call. With 6 bases removed from V and 3 bases from J, the gap between germline ends came to 11 bases. The length of the CDR3 is 14 residues. CDR1 SEHNR and CDR2 FQNEAQ come from the germline V gene (reference sequence). CDR3 residues: CASRHPVPNEKLFF. In DNA form, the CDR3 reads TGTGCCAGCAGGCACCCAGTTCCTAATGAAAAACTGTTTTTT.

The rearrangement links TRBV20-1 to TRBJ2-3, with 10 bases matching TRBD1. The V gene end was trimmed by 5 bases and the J gene end by 2 bases; junction bases not matched to a gene: 13. Looked up from germline, CDR1 is DFQATT and CDR2 is SNEGSKA (reference sequence). The CDR3 length is 17 residues. The CDR3 protein is CSAGGQGGHGSTDTQYF. CDR3 nucleotides: TGCAGTGCTGGAGGACAGGGGGGGCATGGGTCCACAGATACGCAGTATTTT.

This clonotype was counted many times. This chain connects TRBV5-6 to TRBJ1-3; D is unresolved. Germline CDR1 and CDR2: SGHDT and YYEEEE. The CDR3 totals 16 residues. Trimming took 2 bases from V and 0 from J, leaving 12 bases between them. CDR3 in DNA: TGTGCCAGCAGCTTCTTTTCCAGCTACTCTGGAAACACCATATATTTT. Protein: CASSFFSSYSGNTIYF.

This clonotype was observed a handful of times. In nucleotides, the CDR3 is TGCGCCAGCAGCTTACCCCAGGGGGCTGGTGAGCAGTTCTTC. It translates to CASSLPQGAGEQFF. The J gene is TRBJ2-1, the V gene TRBV5-1; 8 nucleotides line up with TRBD1. This CDR3 has 14 residues. Per germline, CDR1 SGHRS and CDR2 YFSETQ. V was clipped by 2 bases and J by 9 bases; unmatched bases: 7.

The table lists this clonotype with a few counts. The gene calls are TRBV4-1 and TRBJ2-3; D is undetermined. The ends were cut back, 1 base at V and 4 bases at J, with 9 bases in the middle. CDR3 size: 14 residues. CDR1 and CDR2 from the germline V gene are MGHRA and YSYEKL. The CDR3 DNA is TGCGCCAGCAGCCAAGTGAGAGGATCAGATACGCAGTATTTT. It codes for CASSQVRGSDTQYF.

In its sample, this clonotype was seen a few times. The chain recombines TRBV5-6 with TRBJ1-1, with D perhaps matching TRBD1 (5 bases). Trimming shortened V by 0 bases and J by 4 bases, and 16 bases separated the two germline ends. This CDR3 has 16 residues. Germline assignment: CDR1 SGHDT and CDR2 YYEEEE. In DNA, the CDR3 is TGTGCCAGCAGCTTGGGCAGGGTGCCCTGGGCCACTGAAGCTTTCTTT. Protein sequence: CASSLGRVPWATEAFF.

This clonotype has ten or more counts. The chain combines TRBV6-1 with TRBJ1-2; unclear D gene. The CDR3 totals 13 residues. Looked up from germline, CDR1 is MNHNS and CDR2 is SASEGT. Trimming removed 6 bases at V and 2 bases at J, with 10 bases between. The DNA for the CDR3 is TGTGCCAGCAGGGCCCGGGAAAACTATGGCTACACCTTC. It yields the protein CASRARENYGYTF.

This clonotype was observed many times. The chain combines TRBV20-1 with TRBJ2-1; 11 nucleotides agree with TRBD2. V lost 6 bases, J lost 6 bases, and 10 bases stayed unmatched. Germline V lookup: CDR1 DFQATT, CDR2 SNEGSKA (reference sequence). The CDR3 has 15 amino acids. The CDR3 region is CSATFGLAGINEQFF. The CDR3 coding sequence is TGCAGTGCCACCTTCGGACTAGCGGGCATCAATGAGCAGTTCTTC.

V is TRBV30 and J is TRBJ2-1; D is perhaps TRBD2 (6 bases). Per germline, CDR1 GTSNPN and CDR2 SVGIG (reference sequence). The CDR3 extends over 13 amino acids. V was trimmed by 2 bases and J by 7 bases, leaving 12 bases between them. CDR3 nucleotide sequence: TGTGCCTGGAGTATTTTTAGCGGTAATGAGCAGTTCTTC. It yields the protein CAWSIFSGNEQFF.